The rows below give T cell receptor beta chains drawn from one sample of a study of T cells after yellow fever vaccination. TCRdb ran MiXCR on the 5' RACE reads and lists one entry per CDR3 protein. The sample has 320,000 or so distinct CDR3 sequences; 7% to 10% are singletons. The sequencing here drew on PBMCs, taken about 49 days after the first yellow fever vaccination. These receptors came from a man aged 18 to 29 who received the YFV17D yellow fever vaccine. Each CDR3 is given without its conserved first and last residue. The order of the fields is CDR3 protein, clone size, V gene, J gene. Clone size is stated in some rows and not others, as once, few, many or a class when expanded.

cdr3_aa: ASSMGPAGEKLF
clone_size: few
v_call: TRBV6-1
j_call: TRBJ1-4

cdr3_aa: ASSLDPQGNEQF
clone_size: few
v_call: TRBV11-2
j_call: TRBJ2-1

cdr3_aa: ASSPLYGYT
clone_size: -
v_call: TRBV7-2
j_call: TRBJ1-2

cdr3_aa: ASSPGASGFTDTQY
clone_size: -
v_call: TRBV7-8
j_call: TRBJ2-3

cdr3_aa: SVCPENLAKNIQY
clone_size: -
v_call: TRBV29-1
j_call: TRBJ2-4

cdr3_aa: ASSLGSPRGRMANTEAF
clone_size: -
v_call: TRBV7-3
j_call: TRBJ1-1

cdr3_aa: NSPSGVPEAF
clone_size: -
v_call: TRBV29-1
j_call: TRBJ1-1

cdr3_aa: ASSPQFVGGEQF
clone_size: few
v_call: TRBV12-3/TRBV12-4
j_call: TRBJ2-1

cdr3_aa: ASSPSPRGPDTQY
clone_size: -
v_call: TRBV11-2
j_call: TRBJ2-3

cdr3_aa: ARVSMNTEAF
clone_size: few
v_call: TRBV6-8
j_call: TRBJ1-1

cdr3_aa: ASSGTAYGYT
clone_size: many
v_call: TRBV7-9
j_call: TRBJ1-2

cdr3_aa: ASSPGTGSDEQF
clone_size: -
v_call: TRBV5-1
j_call: TRBJ2-1

cdr3_aa: ASSLEGIISYNEQF
clone_size: few
v_call: TRBV27
j_call: TRBJ2-1

cdr3_aa: ASSQEAWRETQY
clone_size: -
v_call: TRBV11-2
j_call: TRBJ2-5

cdr3_aa: ATRGADRGYTEAF
clone_size: few
v_call: TRBV6-1
j_call: TRBJ1-1

cdr3_aa: ASSMLLEETQY
clone_size: -
v_call: TRBV19
j_call: TRBJ2-5